This T cell receptor (beta chain) appears in the sequencing data of a study of T cells in Graves' hyperthyroidism and ophthalmopathy. Study-level findings and limits: A model of 13 V-J features distinguished ophthalmopathy from stable hyperthyroidism. The model anticipated ophthalmopathy a median about six months pre-onset.

CDR3 size: 14 residues. Germline V gene lookup returns CDR1 SGHAT and CDR2 FQNNGV. With regard to this clonotype: Its specificity is not known. Relative to the germline gene, one junction end is altered; a read error may explain this.

Amplified regions were TCR beta CDR3 sequences from RNA transcripts. Carried out on the TCR CDR3, a first-round RT-PCR used the HTBI primer set. TCRdb independently ran MiXCR on the multiplex PCR reads; one entry per CDR3 protein. The profile shows 300,000 to 350,000 distinct CDR3 sequences, roughly 14% of them singletons. This receptor was obtained from a woman aged 25 to 39 with Graves' hyperthyroidism. This chain links TRBV11-2 with TRBJ2-1, with TRBD2 as a possible D gene (6 bases). Sequenced material: blood. The CDR3 protein is CASSLTRSKNEQFF. CDR3 DNA: TGCGCCAGCAGCTTGACTAGAAGTAAAAATGAGCAGTTCTTC.